This passage covers 20 T cell receptor beta chains from one sample sequenced in a study of blood T cell repertoires in COVID-19. This table comes from immunoSEQ multiplex PCR, and its TCRdb copy is limited to in-frame clones, with some not included. The sample lists roughly 290,000 clones; roughly 90% were seen once. Sample: peripheral blood. The receptors come from a young man with acute or convalescent COVID-19.

The rearrangement joins TRBV11-2 to TRBJ2-2, with D perhaps matching TRBD2 (6 bases). The V gene lost 3 bases and the J gene lost 5 bases, with 19 bases spanning the gap. Germline V CDR1 and CDR2: SGHAT, FQNNGV. This CDR3 is built from 17 residues. CDR3 DNA sequence: TGTGCCAGCAGCTTTTCGGGACCGGGACTTTCGACCGGGGAGCTGTTTTTT. Encoded protein: CASSFSGPGLSTGELFF.

This clone has just one count. The chain is built from TRBV7-2 and TRBJ2-7; 8 positions agree with TRBD1. Per the germline V gene, CDR1 is SGHTA and CDR2 is FQGNSA. The V gene end was trimmed by 1 base and the J gene end by 3 bases; junction bases not matched to a gene: 5. The CDR3 has 15 amino acids. CDR3 DNA sequence: TGTGCCAGCAGCTTAGGGGGACAGGCAGTCTACGAGCAGTACTTC. Amino acid sequence: CASSLGGQAVYEQYF.

This sequence joins TRBV6-1 and TRBJ1-1; D possibly corresponds to TRBD1 (5 bases). The CDR3 extends over 13 amino acids. Germline V CDR1 and CDR2: MNHNS, SASEGT. CDR3 in DNA: TGTGCGATATACCAGGGTTTGAACACTGAAGCTTTCTTT. Encoded protein: CAIYQGLNTEAFF.

The chain has TRBV6-5 and TRBJ1-6; 7 nucleotides line up with TRBD1. V shed 7 bases, J shed 7 bases, and the junction held 10 bases outside the gene matches. CDR3 length: 15 amino acids. Per germline, CDR1 MNHEY and CDR2 SVGAGI. The CDR3 spells CASIETQGRNSPLHF. For the CDR3, the DNA is TGTGCCAGCATCGAGACACAGGGGAGAAATTCACCCCTCCACTTT.

The chain recombines TRBV4-1 with TRBJ2-5, with 10 bases aligning to TRBD2. Unmatched junction bases numbered 15, after V lost 5 bases and J lost 9 bases. Germline V gene data show CDR1 as MGHRA and CDR2 as YSYEKL. The CDR3 runs to 16 residues. The DNA of the CDR3 is TGCGCCAGCAGCATTGAGCGGACTAGCGGACGGAGGGCCCAGTACTTC. It codes for CASSIERTSGRRAQYF.

This clone has a single count. V is TRBV5-5 and J is TRBJ1-2; possibly TRBD1 for D (6 bases). The ends were cut back, 0 bases at V and 2 bases at J, with 11 bases in the middle. Per germline, CDR1 SGHKS and CDR2 YYEKEE (reference sequence). The CDR3 consists of 15 residues. The CDR3 sequence is CASSLADSGNYGYTF. In DNA, the CDR3 is TGTGCCAGCAGCTTGGCGGACAGTGGGAACTATGGCTACACCTTC. Full variable domain (remainder filled in from reference TRBV5-5 and TRBJ1-2): DAGVTQSPTHLIKTRGQQVTLRCSPISGHKSVSWYQQVLGQGPQFIFQYYEKEERGRGNFPDRFSARQFPNYSSELNVNALLLGDSALYLCASSLADSGNYGYTFGSGTRLTVV.

This sequence joins TRBV5-4 and TRBJ2-1; 9 bases fit TRBD1. CDR3 length: 15 amino acids. The ends lost 0 bases at V and 7 bases at J; junction bases unmatched: 5. Germline values: CDR1 SGHNT, CDR2 YYREEE (reference sequence). CDR3 DNA sequence: TGTGCCAGCAGCTTGGCGGGACAGGGTAGGAATGAGCAGTTCTTC. Translating it yields CASSLAGQGRNEQFF.

V usage is TRBV3-1 (or the pseudogene TRBV3-2) and J usage is TRBJ1-4; D gene ambiguous. V gave up 0 bases and J gave up 5 bases, with 13 bases separating them. This CDR3 comprises 16 residues. CDR1 LGHDT and CDR2 YNNKEL come from the germline V gene (reference sequence). This chain's CDR3 is CASSQDSRRRNEKLFF. The CDR3 coding sequence is TGTGCCAGCAGCCAAGATTCAAGAAGGCGGAATGAAAAACTGTTTTTT.

The rearrangement joins TRBV5-1 to TRBJ1-4, with 8 bases aligning to TRBD1. The CDR3 is 17 amino acids. J gave up 2 bases and V 0 bases, and 6 bases lay outside the gene matches. In germline, CDR1 is SGHRS, CDR2 YFSETQ. The CDR3 reads CASSLGARGPTNEKLFF. The DNA for the CDR3 is TGCGCCAGCAGCTTGGGTGCCAGGGGGCCGACTAATGAAAAACTGTTTTTT.

CDR3 coding DNA: TGCGCCAGCAATACCGGGACAAGCAACGAGCAGTACTTC. This sequence encodes CASNTGTSNEQYF. The chain couples TRBV5-1 to TRBJ2-7; weak D call: TRBD1 (6 bases). There are 13 residues in the CDR3. Trimming removed 6 bases at V and 5 bases at J, with 15 bases between. From germline, CDR1 is SGHRS and CDR2 YFSETQ. The full variable domain, completed using reference TRBV5-1 and TRBJ2-7, is KAGVTQTPRYLIKTRGQQVTLSCSPISGHRSVSWYQQTPGQGLQFLFEYFSETQRNKGNFPGRFSGRQFSNSRSEMNVSTLELGDSALYLCASNTGTSNEQYFGPGTRLTVT.

The chain uses TRBV5-1 and TRBJ1-2; 7 bases are a match to TRBD1. With 4 bases clipped from V and 8 bases from J, the junction kept 8 bases outside the gene matches. The germline gives CDR1 SGHRS, CDR2 YFSETQ. The CDR3 is 13 residues long. The CDR3: CASSQTRGRGYTF. The CDR3 DNA is TGCGCCAGCAGCCAGACAAGGGGGCGCGGCTACACCTTC.

The DNA of the CDR3 is TGTGCCAGTAGTATATCGAGTGGGTGGACTCTAAGTAACAATCAGCCCCAGCATTTT. Protein sequence: CASSISSGWTLSNNQPQHF. J is TRBJ1-5 and V is TRBV19; D not resolved. This CDR3 region has 19 residues. The ends were cut back, 2 bases at V and 3 bases at J, with 23 bases in the middle. CDR1 and CDR2 (germline): LNHDA, SQIVND (reference sequence).

This clone was recorded only once. This chain connects TRBV2 to TRBJ2-3, with D unresolved. Trimming stripped 8 bases from V and 6 bases from J, with 12 bases between. This CDR3 has 12 amino acids. Germline-derived CDR1 and CDR2 are SNHLY and FYNNEI. Here the CDR3 DNA reads TGTGCCAGCGGAGTAGAACATGATACGCAGTATTTT. Its translation: CASGVEHDTQYF.

This clone turned up a few times. The V gene is TRBV19, the J gene TRBJ2-1; a weak D match, TRBD1 (5 bases). Germline V lookup: CDR1 LNHDA, CDR2 SQIVND (reference sequence). CDR3 length: 12 amino acids. The V and J ends lost 7 bases and 6 bases respectively, with 10 bases between them. The CDR3 protein is CASTNQGNEQFF. The CDR3 region has the DNA TGTGCCAGTACCAACCAGGGCAATGAGCAGTTCTTC.

The chain employs TRBV4-1 and TRBJ1-6, with TRBD1 identical over 10 bases. After removal of 7 bases from V and 10 bases from J, the junction contained 16 bases not matched to a gene. This CDR3 is built from 17 residues. Germline assignment: CDR1 MGHRA and CDR2 YSYEKL. The CDR3 coding sequence is TGCGCCAGCACCCCTCGGGCAGGGACAGGGGATCGATCACCCCTCCACTTT. This codes for CASTPRAGTGDRSPLHF.

V gene TRBV12-3 or TRBV12-4 combines with J gene TRBJ2-1; weak D call: TRBD1 (6 bases). The CDR3 has 13 residues. The V end was cut by 5 bases, the J end by 10 bases, with 15 bases between. The CDR3 sequence: CASSAQTGSEQFF. The CDR3, as DNA: TGTGCCAGCAGTGCTCAAACAGGGTCGGAGCAGTTCTTC.

V gene TRBV6-6 combines with J gene TRBJ1-6, with D maybe TRBD1 (5 bases). V gave up 6 bases and J gave up 9 bases, with 15 bases separating them. Germline CDR1 reads MNHNY; CDR2 reads SVGAGI (reference sequence). This CDR3 has 14 residues. In nucleotides, the CDR3 is TGTGCCAGCAGGATGGACAATACCCTTTCACCCCTCCACTTT. Its translation: CASRMDNTLSPLHF.

The chain recombines TRBV5-1 with TRBJ1-4; no firm D call. The V end lost 0 bases, the J end lost 8 bases, and 8 bases lay between the germline ends. Germline CDR1 reads SGHRS; CDR2 reads YFSETQ. The CDR3 is made up of 13 amino acids. CDR3 loop: CASSLAHKEKLFF. Written as DNA, the CDR3 is TGCGCCAGCAGCTTGGCCCACAAGGAAAAACTGTTTTTT.

The chain is built from TRBV6-5 and TRBJ2-7, with TRBD2 identical over 7 bases. The germline CDR1 and CDR2 sequences are MNHEY and SVGAGI. This CDR3 region has 16 residues. After removal of 0 bases from V and 2 bases from J, the junction contained 7 bases not matched to a gene. The CDR3 nucleotides are TGTGCCAGCAGTTACTCTTTCGCGGGGAGGGCCTACGAGCAGTACTTC. This encodes CASSYSFAGRAYEQYF.

The rearrangement links TRBV5-1 to TRBJ2-1; D is uncertain. Trimming cost V 0 bases and J 4 bases, with 11 bases left between them. This CDR3 is built from 15 residues. From germline, CDR1 is SGHRS and CDR2 YFSETQ. The CDR3 region is CASSLVRLQYNEQFF. The CDR3 DNA follows: TGCGCCAGCAGCTTGGTTCGACTTCAATACAATGAGCAGTTCTTC.